These T cell receptor beta chains were read from a single sample in a study of cytomegalovirus exposure and HLA in healthy donors. Data came from immunoSEQ multiplex PCR; TCRdb stores just in-frame clones and leaves some out. This sample yields 250,000 to 350,000 clones, of which approximately 90% are seen a single time; roughly 2.3% belongs to the top ten. Sequenced material: PBMCs. The receptors derive from a woman between 18 and 29 years old in good health and CMV-seronegative. Each CDR3 is given with its conserved first and last residue. A D gene is named only where the DNA matches it firmly. Rows may omit the clone size; those that give it use once, few, many or a size class.

len: 16
v_gene: TRBV5-4
abundance: NA
d_gene: TRBD1
j_gene: TRBJ1-2
CDR3aa: CASSVNRGLAKYGYTF
CDR3nt: TGTGCCAGCAGCGTGAACAGGGGATTAGCAAAATATGGCTACACCTTC

len: 16
v_gene: TRBV27
abundance: NA
d_gene: TRBD2
j_gene: TRBJ2-1
CDR3aa: CASSSDRGVTYNEQFF
CDR3nt: TGTGCCAGCAGTTCGGATCGGGGGGTAACCTACAATGAGCAGTTCTTC

len: 14
v_gene: TRBV2
abundance: once
d_gene: TRBD1
j_gene: TRBJ2-5
CDR3aa: CASSPGQGAWEQYF
CDR3nt: TGTGCCAGCAGTCCGGGACAGGGGGCATGGGAGCAGTACTTC

len: 15
v_gene: TRBV19
abundance: NA
d_gene: TRBD1
j_gene: TRBJ1-5
CDR3aa: CASSRDWTGDQPQHF
CDR3nt: TGTGCCAGTAGTAGGGACTGGACAGGGGATCAGCCCCAGCATTTT

len: 14
v_gene: TRBV2
abundance: once
d_gene: NA
j_gene: TRBJ2-7
CDR3aa: CASRGVVRAYEQYF
CDR3nt: TGTGCCAGCAGGGGCGTGGTCCGAGCCTACGAGCAGTACTTC

len: 15
v_gene: TRBV27
abundance: NA
d_gene: TRBD1
j_gene: TRBJ1-4
CDR3aa: CASSSAQGAIEKLFF
CDR3nt: TGTGCCAGCAGTAGCGCCCAGGGGGCGATTGAAAAACTGTTTTTT

len: 16
v_gene: TRBV19
abundance: NA
d_gene: NA
j_gene: TRBJ1-2
CDR3aa: CASSSGRSGTNYGYTF
CDR3nt: TGTGCCAGTAGTTCGGGCCGGTCCGGGACTAACTATGGCTACACCTTC

len: 11
v_gene: TRBV29-1
abundance: once
d_gene: TRBD2
j_gene: TRBJ2-7
CDR3aa: CSVSRGGEQYF
CDR3nt: TGCAGCGTTTCACGGGGGGGCGAGCAGTACTTC

len: 12
v_gene: TRBV9
abundance: NA
d_gene: NA
j_gene: TRBJ1-6
CDR3aa: CASSVSDSPLHF
CDR3nt: TGTGCCAGCAGCGTATCAGATTCACCCCTCCACTTT

len: 13
v_gene: TRBV18
abundance: NA
d_gene: TRBD2
j_gene: TRBJ2-3
CDR3aa: CASSWAGADTQYF
CDR3nt: TGTGCCAGCTCCTGGGCGGGGGCAGATACGCAGTATTTT

len: 13
v_gene: TRBV10-1
abundance: once
d_gene: NA
j_gene: TRBJ2-2
CDR3aa: CASSDGFYGELFF
CDR3nt: TGCGCCAGCAGTGATGGTTTCTATGGGGAGCTGTTTTTT

len: 15
v_gene: TRBV5-1
abundance: NA
d_gene: NA
j_gene: TRBJ1-2
CDR3aa: CASSLEPGINYGYTF
CDR3nt: TGCGCCAGCAGCTTGGAACCAGGGATTAACTATGGCTACACCTTC

len: 13
v_gene: TRBV19
abundance: NA
d_gene: NA
j_gene: TRBJ2-1
CDR3aa: CASSMGFYNEQFF
CDR3nt: TGTGCCAGTAGTATGGGCTTTTACAATGAGCAGTTCTTC

len: 18
v_gene: TRBV4-2
abundance: NA
d_gene: TRBD2
j_gene: TRBJ2-5
CDR3aa: CASSQEGGSLAGQETQYF
CDR3nt: TGTGCCAGCAGCCAAGAGGGGGGGTCACTAGCGGGGCAAGAGACCCAGTACTTC

len: 12
v_gene: TRBV27
abundance: NA
d_gene: NA
j_gene: TRBJ2-6
CDR3aa: CATSSGANVLTF
CDR3nt: TGTGCCACCTCCTCTGGGGCCAACGTCCTGACTTTC

len: 18
v_gene: TRBV19
abundance: once
d_gene: NA
j_gene: TRBJ1-2
CDR3aa: CASSPFFEGPRLNYGYTF
CDR3nt: TGTGCCAGTAGTCCGTTTTTTGAGGGCCCGCGGCTAAACTATGGCTACACCTTC

len: 16
v_gene: TRBV5-1
abundance: NA
d_gene: TRBD1
j_gene: TRBJ2-7
CDR3aa: CASSARQGREKYEQYF
CDR3nt: TGCGCCAGCAGCGCCCGACAGGGAAGGGAGAAGTACGAGCAGTACTTC

len: 12
v_gene: TRBV6-1
abundance: NA
d_gene: NA
j_gene: TRBJ2-1
CDR3aa: CALSLGGYEQFF
CDR3nt: TGTGCCTTAAGTTTAGGGGGATATGAGCAGTTCTTC

len: 12
v_gene: TRBV10-3
abundance: NA
d_gene: NA
j_gene: TRBJ1-1
CDR3aa: CAISGGNTEAFF
CDR3nt: TGTGCCATCAGTGGGGGCAACACTGAAGCTTTCTTT

len: 15
v_gene: TRBV7-8
abundance: NA
d_gene: TRBD1
j_gene: TRBJ2-7
CDR3aa: CASSSSGQGAYEQYF
CDR3nt: TGTGCCAGCAGCAGCTCGGGACAGGGGGCCTACGAGCAGTACTTC

len: 11
v_gene: TRBV19
abundance: NA
d_gene: NA
j_gene: TRBJ2-5
CDR3aa: CASSILGTQYF
CDR3nt: TGTGCCAGTAGTATACTCGGGACCCAGTACTTC

len: 17
v_gene: TRBV30
abundance: NA
d_gene: NA
j_gene: TRBJ2-1
CDR3aa: CAWSSGGASVSYNEQFF
CDR3nt: TGTGCCTGGAGTTCTGGTGGTGCGTCCGTCTCCTACAATGAGCAGTTCTTC

len: 15
v_gene: TRBV5-4
abundance: NA
d_gene: NA
j_gene: TRBJ1-1
CDR3aa: CASSRPGGSGTEAFF
CDR3nt: TGTGCCAGCAGCCGGCCCGGGGGGTCGGGGACTGAAGCTTTCTTT

len: 12
v_gene: TRBV15
abundance: NA
d_gene: NA
j_gene: TRBJ2-7
CDR3aa: CATSGQGWEQYF
CDR3nt: TGTGCCACCAGCGGTCAGGGTTGGGAGCAGTACTTC